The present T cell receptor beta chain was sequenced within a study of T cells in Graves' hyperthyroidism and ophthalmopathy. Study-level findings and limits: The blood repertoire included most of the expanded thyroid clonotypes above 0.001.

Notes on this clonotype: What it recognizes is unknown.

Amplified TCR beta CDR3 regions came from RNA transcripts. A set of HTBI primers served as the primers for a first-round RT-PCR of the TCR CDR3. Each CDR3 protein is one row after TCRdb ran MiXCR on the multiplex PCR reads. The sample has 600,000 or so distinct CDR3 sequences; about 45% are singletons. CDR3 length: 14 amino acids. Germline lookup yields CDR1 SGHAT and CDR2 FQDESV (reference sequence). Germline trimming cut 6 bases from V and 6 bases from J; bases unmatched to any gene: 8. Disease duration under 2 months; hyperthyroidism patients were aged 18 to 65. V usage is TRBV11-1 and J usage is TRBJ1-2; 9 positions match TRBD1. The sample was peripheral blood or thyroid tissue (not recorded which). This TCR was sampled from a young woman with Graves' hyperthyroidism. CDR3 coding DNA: TGTGCCAGCAGAGGCGGGGACAGGGCGGATGGCTACACCTTC. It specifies CASRGGDRADGYTF.